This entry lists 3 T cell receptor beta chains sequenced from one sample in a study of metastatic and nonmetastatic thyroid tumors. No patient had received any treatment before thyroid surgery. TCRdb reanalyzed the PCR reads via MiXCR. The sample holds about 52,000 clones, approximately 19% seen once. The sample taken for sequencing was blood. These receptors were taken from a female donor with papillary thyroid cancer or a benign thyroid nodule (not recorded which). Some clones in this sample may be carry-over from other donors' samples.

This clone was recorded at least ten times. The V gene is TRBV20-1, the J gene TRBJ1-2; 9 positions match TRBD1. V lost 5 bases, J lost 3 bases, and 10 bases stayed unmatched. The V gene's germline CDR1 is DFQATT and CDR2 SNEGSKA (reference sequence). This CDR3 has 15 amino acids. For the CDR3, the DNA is TGCAGTGCTCGCGGACAGGGGTTAGGCTACTATGGCTACACCTTC. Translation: CSARGQGLGYYGYTF.

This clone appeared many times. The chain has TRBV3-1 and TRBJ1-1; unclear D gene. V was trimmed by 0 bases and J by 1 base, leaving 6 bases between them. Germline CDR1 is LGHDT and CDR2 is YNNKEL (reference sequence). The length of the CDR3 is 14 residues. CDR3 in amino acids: CASSQDSGNTEAFF. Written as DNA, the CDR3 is TGTGCCAGCAGCCAAGACTCAGGGAACACTGAAGCTTTCTTT.

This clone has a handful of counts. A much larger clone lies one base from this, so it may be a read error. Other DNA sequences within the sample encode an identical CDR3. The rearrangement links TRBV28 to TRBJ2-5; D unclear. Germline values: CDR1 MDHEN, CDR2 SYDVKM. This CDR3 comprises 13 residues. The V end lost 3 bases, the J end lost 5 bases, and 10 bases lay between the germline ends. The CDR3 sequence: CASSLVSTETQYF. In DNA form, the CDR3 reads TGTGCCAGCAGTTTGGTTAGTACGGAGACCCAGTACTTC.